These 6 T cell receptor beta chains came from one sample sequenced in a study of T-cell memory formation after mild COVID-19. One entry per CDR3 protein results from TCRdb running MiXCR on the 5' RACE reads. Of about 470,000 distinct CDR3 sequences listed, around a sixth are singletons. Sequencing was done on a sample of PBMCs or a T cell subset sorted from them (not recorded which). All receptors derive from an adult woman who had mild COVID-19 (a few samples of this study predate the infection). Cell type and time point are not known.

This chain connects TRBV28 to TRBJ2-1, with D maybe TRBD2 (6 bases). Trimming removed 4 bases at V and 8 bases at J, with 15 bases between. The CDR3 has 14 residues. Germline-derived CDR1 and CDR2 are MDHEN and SYDVKM. For the CDR3, the DNA is TGTGCCAGCAGTTGGGCTAGTGGGGGGTATGAGCAGTTCTTC. Amino acid sequence: CASSWASGGYEQFF.

The rearrangement joins TRBV5-1 to TRBJ2-3; 10 nucleotides line up with TRBD2. The CDR3 covers 14 residues. V lost 5 bases, J lost 5 bases, and 5 bases stayed unmatched. From germline, CDR1 is SGHRS and CDR2 YFSETQ. Written as DNA, the CDR3 is TGCGCCAGCAGAGCGGGAGGGCCGATAGATACGCAGTATTTT. Encoded protein: CASRAGGPIDTQYF.

The gene calls are TRBV18 and TRBJ2-1, with TRBD2 identical over 7 bases. Germline CDR1 is KGHSH and CDR2 is LQKENI. Unmatched junction bases numbered 7, after V lost 3 bases and J lost 5 bases. The CDR3 length is 15 residues. The CDR3 protein is CASSPSGKKNNEQFF. As DNA, the CDR3 is TGTGCCAGCTCACCCAGCGGGAAGAAGAACAATGAGCAGTTCTTC.

This clonotype was counted many times. The chain joins TRBV6-2 or TRBV6-3 to TRBJ2-5; D is perhaps TRBD2 (6 bases). CDR1 and CDR2 (germline): MNHEY, SVGEGT. The CDR3 sequence is 14 residues long. The ends were cut back, 3 bases at V and 2 bases at J, with 10 bases in the middle. CDR3 protein: CASSYLALQETQYF. DNA of the CDR3: TGTGCCAGCAGTTATCTAGCGCTACAAGAGACCCAGTACTTC.

This chain's CDR3 is CACTVLGYNEQFF. The CDR3 DNA follows: TGTGCCTGTACTGTCCTGGGATACAATGAGCAGTTCTTC. J is TRBJ2-1 and V is TRBV30; D call uncertain. Germline assignment: CDR1 GTSNPN and CDR2 SVGIG (reference sequence). The CDR3 length is 13 residues. V was trimmed by 6 bases and J by 4 bases, leaving 13 bases between them.

This clonotype appeared a few times. V is TRBV20-1 and J is TRBJ2-1; 15 bases match TRBD2. The germline V gene encodes CDR1 DFQATT and CDR2 SNEGSKA (reference sequence). Trimming at V came to 6 bases and at J to 2 bases, leaving 14 bases not matched to a gene. The CDR3 is 19 amino acids. The CDR3 sequence is CSAFHPGLAGGLPYNEQFF. The CDR3 DNA is TGCAGTGCCTTCCACCCGGGACTAGCGGGAGGTCTCCCCTACAATGAGCAGTTCTTC.